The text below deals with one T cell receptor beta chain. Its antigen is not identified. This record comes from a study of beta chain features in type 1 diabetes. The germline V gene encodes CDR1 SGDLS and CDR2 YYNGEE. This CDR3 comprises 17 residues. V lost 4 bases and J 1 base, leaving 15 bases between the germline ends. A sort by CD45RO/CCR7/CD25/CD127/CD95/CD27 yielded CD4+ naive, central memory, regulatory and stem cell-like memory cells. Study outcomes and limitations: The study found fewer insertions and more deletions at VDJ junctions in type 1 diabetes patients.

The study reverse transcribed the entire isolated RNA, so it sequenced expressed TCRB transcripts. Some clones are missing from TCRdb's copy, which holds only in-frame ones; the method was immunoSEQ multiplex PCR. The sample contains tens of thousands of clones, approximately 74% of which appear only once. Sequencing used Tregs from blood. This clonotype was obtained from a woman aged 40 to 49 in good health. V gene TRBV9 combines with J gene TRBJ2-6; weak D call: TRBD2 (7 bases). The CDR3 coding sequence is TGTGCCAGCAGCAAACGCGGGGGCGCTTCTGGGGCCAACGTCCTGACTTTC. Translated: CASSKRGGASGANVLTF.